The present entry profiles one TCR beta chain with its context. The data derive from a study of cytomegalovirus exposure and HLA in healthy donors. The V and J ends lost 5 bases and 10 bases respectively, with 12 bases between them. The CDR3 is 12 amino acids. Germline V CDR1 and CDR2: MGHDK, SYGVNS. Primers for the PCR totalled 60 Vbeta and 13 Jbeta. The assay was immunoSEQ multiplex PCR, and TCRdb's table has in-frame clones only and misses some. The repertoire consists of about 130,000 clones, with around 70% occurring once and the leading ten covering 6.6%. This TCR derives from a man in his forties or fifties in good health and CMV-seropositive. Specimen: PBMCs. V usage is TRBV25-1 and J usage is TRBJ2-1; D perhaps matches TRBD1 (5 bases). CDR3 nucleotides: TGTGCCAGCAGTCTCCAGGGTTGGGAGCAGTTCTTC. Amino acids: CASSLQGWEQFF.